This T cell receptor beta chain was documented in a study of blood T cell repertoires in COVID-19 (dated by TCRdb to the early 2020s). For the wider study: Samples covering the acute and convalescent phases of COVID-19 were provided by collaborators in the United States, Italy and Spain. The samples were drawn from two sources: the first 160 participants of the ongoing ImmuneRACE study, and 1,000 to 1,500 subjects contributed by 6 global collaborators. Where HLA class I and class II types were available, the types were taken from metadata supplied by the sample provider, not from assay-based typing. Deeply sampled blood TCRbeta repertoires from subjects exposed to, actively infected with, or recovered from COVID-19 were included in the dataset. The material from the prospective study consisted of cDNA or gDNA derived from T cells, B-cell-depleted T cells, or PBMCs. A freely available public database, intended as a resource for researchers studying the immune response to SARS-CoV-2, is where the repertoires were released. Nearly every sample came with metadata listing a de-identified subject ID, COVID-19 status, age in years and sex. Summary of the overall study and its limitations: Clinical and demographic metadata were provided uncurated, with the amount varying by source and participant.

The CDR3 holds 14 amino acids from the cysteine to the phenylalanine. Only the CDR3 portion is preserved as DNA: 42 bases, with reading frame beginning at the first base. Sequences SGHNT (CDR1) and YENEEA (CDR2) are obtained from the germline V gene. From V the trimming removes 5 bases and from J it removes 10 bases, while the gene matches leave 8 bases of the junction unaccounted for. In this sample, this clone turned up once. Its antigen target is currently unknown. Base-call qualities are not available, and no considerably larger clone is one nucleotide away. TCRbeta CDR3 regions were amplified from genomic DNA using the immunoSEQ Assay, a bias-controlled multiplex PCR. In the paper's pipeline: Within the assay, amplification of reference gene primers was used to estimate how many nucleated cells each sample contained. To quantify the absolute abundance of each unique TCRbeta CDR3 rearrangement, sequence reads were collapsed and filtered. For each sample, productive Simpson clonality was calculated as the square root of Simpson's diversity index over productive rearrangements. The source is immuneACCESS, and TCRdb retained only in-frame sequences with V and J called. Part of the clones is not carried over; for the studies checked, unresolved V genes explain less than half of this, and the remainder is unexplained. V, J and clone size are those of that table, while D and trimming were read from the DNA. The sample contains about 150,000 clones, 65% to 90% of them found a single time. The top ten clones comprise almost 10% of the sample.

Collaborating institutions collected whole blood in K2EDTA tubes following their own protocols. For TCRbeta analysis, collaborators shipped samples as frozen whole blood, isolated PBMCs, or DNA extracted from either of those sample types. This TCR came from a woman aged 45-65 years with acute or convalescent COVID-19. The chain employs TRBV11-3 and TRBJ2-1, with 10 bases aligning to TRBD2. Sequencing was done on a sample of peripheral blood. In nucleotides, the sequence is TGTGCCAGCAGCCCCGGGACTAGCGCCCCCGAGCAGTTCTTC. It translates to CASSPGTSAPEQFF.